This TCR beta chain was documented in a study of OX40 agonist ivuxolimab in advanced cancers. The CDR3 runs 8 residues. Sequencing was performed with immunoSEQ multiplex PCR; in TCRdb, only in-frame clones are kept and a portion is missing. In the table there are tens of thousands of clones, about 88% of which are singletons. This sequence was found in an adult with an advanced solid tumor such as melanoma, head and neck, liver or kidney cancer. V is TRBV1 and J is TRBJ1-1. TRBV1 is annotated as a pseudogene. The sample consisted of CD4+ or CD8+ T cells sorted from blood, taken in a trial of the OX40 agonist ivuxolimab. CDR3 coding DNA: TGCACCAACGGGACGGCTTTCTTT. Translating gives CTNGTAFF.